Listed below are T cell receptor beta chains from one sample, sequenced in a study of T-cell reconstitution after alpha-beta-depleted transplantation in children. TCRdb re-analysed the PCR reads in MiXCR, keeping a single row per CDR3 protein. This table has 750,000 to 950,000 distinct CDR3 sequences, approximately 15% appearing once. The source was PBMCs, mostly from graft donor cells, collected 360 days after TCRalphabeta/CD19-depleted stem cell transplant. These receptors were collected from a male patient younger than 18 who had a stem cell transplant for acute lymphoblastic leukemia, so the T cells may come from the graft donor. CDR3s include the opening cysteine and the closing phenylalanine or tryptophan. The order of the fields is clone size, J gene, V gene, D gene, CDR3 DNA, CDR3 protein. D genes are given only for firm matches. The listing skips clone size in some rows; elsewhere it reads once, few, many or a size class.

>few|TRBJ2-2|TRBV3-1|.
TGTGCCAGCAGCCATCGGACGGGGCCCTACACCGGGGAGCTGTTTTTT
CASSHRTGPYTGELFF
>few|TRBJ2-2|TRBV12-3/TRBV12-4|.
TGTGCCAGCATCCTCCGGTCAAGGGGCGGGGAGCTGTTTTTT
CASILRSRGGELFF
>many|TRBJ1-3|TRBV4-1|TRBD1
TGCGCCAGCAGCCGAGCACAGGGGGCGGGAGGAAACACCATATATTTT
CASSRAQGAGGNTIYF
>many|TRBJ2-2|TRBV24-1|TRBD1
TGTGCCACCACCCGGACAGGGACCGGGGAGCTGTTTTTT
CATTRTGTGELFF
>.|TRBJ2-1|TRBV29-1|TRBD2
TGCAGCGTCGAAACTAGCGCTGAGCAGTTCTTC
CSVETSAEQFF
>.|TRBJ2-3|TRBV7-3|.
TGTGCCAGCAGCTTAATGGGTTTAGCTAGCACAGATACGCAGTATTTT
CASSLMGLASTDTQYF
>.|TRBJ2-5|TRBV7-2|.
TGTGCCAGCAGCTTAGATGGCACTTCACAAGAGACCCAGTACTTC
CASSLDGTSQETQYF
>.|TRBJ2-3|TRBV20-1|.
TGCAGGGCAACAGGGTCTGGCACAGATACGCAGTATTTT
CRATGSGTDTQYF
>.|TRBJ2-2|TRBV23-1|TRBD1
TGCGCCAGTCCCGGGACAGGGACTTCGTCGGACACCGGGGAGCTGTTTTTT
CASPGTGTSSDTGELFF
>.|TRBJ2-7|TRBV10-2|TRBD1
TGCGCCAGCAGTGGTGGGGACAGGGCGGGAGAGCAGTACTTC
CASSGGDRAGEQYF
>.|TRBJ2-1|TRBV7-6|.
TGTGCCAGCAGCTTCGGCGGGAAGTACAATGAGCAGTTCTTC
CASSFGGKYNEQFF
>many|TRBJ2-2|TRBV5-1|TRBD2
TGCGCCAGCAGCTTGGAACTAGCGGGAATCAACACCGGGGAGCTGTTTTTT
CASSLELAGINTGELFF
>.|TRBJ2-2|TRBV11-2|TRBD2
TGTGCCAGCAGCACAGCGGGAGGGCACACCGGGGAGCTGTTTTTT
CASSTAGGHTGELFF
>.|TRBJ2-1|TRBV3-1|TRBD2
TGTGCCAGCAGCCAAGATATGAGCGGGAGGTCCGAGCAGTTCTTC
CASSQDMSGRSEQFF
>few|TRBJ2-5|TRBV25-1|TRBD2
TGTGCCAGCAGGGTAGGCGGGAGTCAAGAGACCCAGTACTTC
CASRVGGSQETQYF
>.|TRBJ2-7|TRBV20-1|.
TGCAGTGCTAGAGATATCGGACTGCGGTACGAGCAGTACTTC
CSARDIGLRYEQYF
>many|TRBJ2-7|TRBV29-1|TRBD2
TGCAGCGTTGTGGGACTAGCGGAGACCTACGAGCAGTACTTC
CSVVGLAETYEQYF
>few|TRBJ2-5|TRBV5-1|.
TGCGCCAGCAGCTGGGACCAGTACCAAGAGACCCAGTACTTC
CASSWDQYQETQYF
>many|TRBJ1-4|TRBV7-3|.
TGTGCCAGCAGCTTAAACGGGGCAACTAATGAAAAACTGTTTTTT
CASSLNGATNEKLFF
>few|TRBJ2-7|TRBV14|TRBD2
TGTGCCAGCAGCCGACTAGCGGCCTTCGGGTACGAGCAGTACTTC
CASSRLAAFGYEQYF
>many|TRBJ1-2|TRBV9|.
TGTGCCAGCAGCGTAGCTGCAGGGGCCAACTATGGCTACACCTTC
CASSVAAGANYGYTF
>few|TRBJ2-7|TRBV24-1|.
TGTGCCACTGCGCCGGACGGGAACTCCTACGAGCAGTACTTC
CATAPDGNSYEQYF
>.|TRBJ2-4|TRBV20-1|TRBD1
TGCAGTGCGCCCGGGACAGGAAGGAACATTCAGTACTTC
CSAPGTGRNIQYF
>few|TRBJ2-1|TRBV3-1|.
TGTGCCAGCAGCCGCACAGGGGAGGGGCAGTTCTTC
CASSRTGEGQFF
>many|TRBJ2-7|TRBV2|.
TGTGCCAGCAGGTCGGGACTTTCGGCTTACGAGCAGTACTTC
CASRSGLSAYEQYF
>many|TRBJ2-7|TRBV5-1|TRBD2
TGCGCCAGCAGCTCGCTAGCGGGCCACTCCTACGAGCAGTACTTC
CASSSLAGHSYEQYF
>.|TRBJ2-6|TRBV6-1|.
TGTGCCAGCTACCCCCCGACAGGACGAACTGGGGCCAACGTCCTGACTTTC
CASYPPTGRTGANVLTF
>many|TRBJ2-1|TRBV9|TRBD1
TGTGCCAGCAGCGGACAGGGCTATGAGCAGTTCTTC
CASSGQGYEQFF
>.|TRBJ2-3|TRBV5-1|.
TGCGCCAGCAGGTTAAACACAGATACGCAGTATTTT
CASRLNTDTQYF
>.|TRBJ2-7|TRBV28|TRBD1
TGTGCCAGCAGACAAGCCGGGACAGGGAGGTACGAGCAGTACTTC
CASRQAGTGRYEQYF
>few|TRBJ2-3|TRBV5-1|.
TGCGCCAGCAGCTCCGACTCACCCGGGGATACGCAGTATTTT
CASSSDSPGDTQYF
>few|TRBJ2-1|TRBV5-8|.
TGTGCCAGCAGCGACGCAGGGGGGGCCTACAATGAGCAGTTCTTC
CASSDAGGAYNEQFF
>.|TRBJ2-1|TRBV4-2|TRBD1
TGTGCCAGCAGCCGGGGGACAGGCATCGACAATGAGCAGTTCTTC
CASSRGTGIDNEQFF
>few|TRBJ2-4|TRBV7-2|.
TGTGCCAGCAGCCTGGAGGGCAGCAAAAACATTCAGTACTTC
CASSLEGSKNIQYF
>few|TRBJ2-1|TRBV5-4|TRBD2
TGTGCCAGCAGACGGCGGGAGTCCTACAATGAGCAGTTCTTC
CASRRRESYNEQFF
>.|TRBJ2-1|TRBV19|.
TGTGCCAGTAGTATAGCCCCGCGACATCCCTACAATGAGCAGTTCTTC
CASSIAPRHPYNEQFF
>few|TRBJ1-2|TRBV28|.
TGTGCCAGCAGTCAGCTCAGGGATGGCTACACCTTC
CASSQLRDGYTF
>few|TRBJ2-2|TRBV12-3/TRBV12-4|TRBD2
TGTGCCAGCAGTTTAGTGGCGGGAGTAAGGTCGGGGGAGCTGTTTTTT
CASSLVAGVRSGELFF
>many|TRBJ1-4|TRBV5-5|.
TGTGCCAGCAGCCCAGGGGTTAATGAAAAACTGTTTTTT
CASSPGVNEKLFF
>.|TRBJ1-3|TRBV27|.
TGTGCCAGCAGTCCCTGGGAGGGGCCAGGAAACACCATATATTTT
CASSPWEGPGNTIYF
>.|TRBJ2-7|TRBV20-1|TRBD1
TGCAGTGCTAGAGACCCCACAGGGGATGAGCAGTACTTC
CSARDPTGDEQYF
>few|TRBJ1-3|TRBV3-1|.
TGTGCCAGCAGCCAAGAGGCCGTCTCTGGAAACACCATATATTTT
CASSQEAVSGNTIYF